The table lists the clone carrying this TCR beta chain with many counts. Antigen: not known. Attachment of unique molecular identifiers to individual cDNA molecules was performed in the library. Per the original methods: Between roughly 23,224 and 700,000 TCRs appeared in each sample, and the median stood at roughly 100,000. Using its own MiXCR run on the RACE reads, TCRdb lists one record per CDR3 protein. The V and J calls here are based on TCRdb, not the publication. Of 45,000 or so distinct CDR3 sequences in the sample, around 4.5% were seen once. The sample is drawn from a study of human T cells and chemical hapten exposure. Study background: How much TCR each sample yielded varied, mostly because pooled library volumes differed slightly. Study-level points and caveats: No alteration of TCRs above 1 in 1000 frequency was seen with DPC sensitization.

CDR1 is KGHDR and CDR2 is SFDVKD in the germline V gene. This CDR3 is built from 12 residues. Trimming removed 7 bases at V and 6 bases at J, with 9 bases between. Regarding time point: healthy volunteer bleed at 2 weeks. Unseparated into fractions, whole blood served as the source from which total RNA was extracted. The sequenced material came from whole blood. This TCR derives from a human donor in good health. Some clones in this sample may be carry-over from other donors' samples. The V gene is TRBV24-1, the J gene TRBJ2-1; D gene uncertain. The CDR3 bases are TGTGCCACCAGCTCCCCTAGCAATGAGCAGTTCTTC. Protein product: CATSSPSNEQFF.